The present T cell receptor beta chain was sequenced within a study of blood T cell repertoires in COVID-19. Turning to the study itself: Collection of acute and convalescent COVID-19 samples took place in the United States, Italy and Spain. Nucleic acid was either cDNA or gDNA, and it came from T cells, B-cell-depleted T cells, or PBMCs.

Assay used: immunoSEQ multiplex PCR; TCRdb lists only in-frame clones, some missing. Counted here are around 250,000 clones, 80% to 90% occurring once; the ten biggest clones make up 6.2%. Per germline, CDR1 SGDLS and CDR2 YYNGEE. Deletions cut 0 bases from V and 8 bases from J, with 14 bases between. The CDR3 is 14 residues long. The sequence was collected from a man in his 60s with acute or convalescent COVID-19. The V and J genes are TRBV9 and TRBJ1-1; tentatively, D is TRBD1 (5 bases). Material: peripheral blood. The CDR3 DNA reads TGTGCCAGCAGCGTAGTCCTCCAGGGCGGAGAAGCTTTCTTT. Translated: CASSVVLQGGEAFF.